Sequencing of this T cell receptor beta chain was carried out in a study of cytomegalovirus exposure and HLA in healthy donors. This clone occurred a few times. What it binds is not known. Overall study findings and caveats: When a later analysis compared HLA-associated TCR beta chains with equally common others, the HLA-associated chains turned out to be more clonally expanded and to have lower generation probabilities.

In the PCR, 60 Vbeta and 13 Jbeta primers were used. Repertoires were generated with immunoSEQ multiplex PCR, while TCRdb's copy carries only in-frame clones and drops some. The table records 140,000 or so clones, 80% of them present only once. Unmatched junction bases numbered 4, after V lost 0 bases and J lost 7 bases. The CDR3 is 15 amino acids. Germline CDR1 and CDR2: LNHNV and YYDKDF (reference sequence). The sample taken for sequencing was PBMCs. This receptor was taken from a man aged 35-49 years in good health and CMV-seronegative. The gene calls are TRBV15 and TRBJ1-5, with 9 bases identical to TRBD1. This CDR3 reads CATSRDTTGGQPQHF. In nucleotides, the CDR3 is TGTGCCACCAGCAGAGATACGACAGGGGGGCAGCCCCAGCATTTT.